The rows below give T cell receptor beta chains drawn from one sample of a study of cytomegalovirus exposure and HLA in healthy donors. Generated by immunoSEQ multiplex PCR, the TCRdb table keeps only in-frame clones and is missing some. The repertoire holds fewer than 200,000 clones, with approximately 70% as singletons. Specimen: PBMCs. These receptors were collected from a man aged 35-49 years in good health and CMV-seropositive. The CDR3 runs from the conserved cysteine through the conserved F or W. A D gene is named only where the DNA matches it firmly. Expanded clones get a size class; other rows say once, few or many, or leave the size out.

DNA: TGCGCCAGCAGCCCCGGGTCTCGAGAGACCCAGTACTTC
CDR3: CASSPGSRETQYF
J: TRBJ2-5
D: NA
size: few
V: TRBV5-1

DNA: TGTGCCAGTAGTCCGTCGACAGAACCTCCCTACGAGCAGTACTTC
CDR3: CASSPSTEPPYEQYF
J: TRBJ2-7
D: NA
size: NA
V: TRBV19

DNA: TGTGCCAGCAGTGATCGGACTGGGTACGAAAAACTGTTTTTT
CDR3: CASSDRTGYEKLFF
J: TRBJ1-4
D: NA
size: NA
V: TRBV2

DNA: TGTGCCAGCAGCTTCGCCAGCCGGGGGTTAAGCTCCTACGAGCAGTACTTC
CDR3: CASSFASRGLSSYEQYF
J: TRBJ2-7
D: NA
size: NA
V: TRBV5-6

DNA: TGTGCCAGCAGTTCTGCAGGGGGGAACACTGAAGCTTTCTTT
CDR3: CASSSAGGNTEAFF
J: TRBJ1-1
D: TRBD1
size: NA
V: TRBV6-5

DNA: TGTGCCAGCAGCCGGGACTATCCTACAGATACGCAGTATTTT
CDR3: CASSRDYPTDTQYF
J: TRBJ2-3
D: TRBD2
size: NA
V: TRBV7-3

DNA: TGTGCCAGCAGCCGTACCGGGACAGGGGGGGATACGCAGTATTTT
CDR3: CASSRTGTGGDTQYF
J: TRBJ2-3
D: TRBD1
size: NA
V: TRBV9

DNA: TGTGCCAGCAGTTATAGGGGCCGATCCTACGAGCAGTACTTC
CDR3: CASSYRGRSYEQYF
J: TRBJ2-7
D: NA
size: NA
V: TRBV6-5

DNA: TGTGCCAGCAGCCCGGGACTAGCGGGACTCCACGAGCAGTACTTC
CDR3: CASSPGLAGLHEQYF
J: TRBJ2-7
D: TRBD2
size: NA
V: TRBV7-9

DNA: TGCGCCAGCAGCGAATCTTACAGGGGGCGCGGCTATGGCTACACCTTC
CDR3: CASSESYRGRGYGYTF
J: TRBJ1-2
D: TRBD1
size: NA
V: TRBV5-1

DNA: TGTGCCAGCAGCTTTGGGCAGGCCCTACCATATAATTCACCCCTCCACTTT
CDR3: CASSFGQALPYNSPLHF
J: TRBJ1-6
D: NA
size: NA
V: TRBV5-6

DNA: TGTGCCAGCAAGGACGGGGGGGCGCGGACCGGGGAGCTGTTTTTT
CDR3: CASKDGGARTGELFF
J: TRBJ2-2
D: TRBD2
size: NA
V: TRBV6-1

DNA: TGTGCCAGCAGTTTCGGGGGTAATGAGCAGTTCTTC
CDR3: CASSFGGNEQFF
J: TRBJ2-1
D: NA
size: NA
V: TRBV27

DNA: TGTGCCAGCAGTCCCACTCCCTACGAGCAGTACTTC
CDR3: CASSPTPYEQYF
J: TRBJ2-7
D: NA
size: NA
V: TRBV7-9

DNA: TGCGCCAGCAGCCAAGTAGATATGGGACTAGTATCATCCGAGCAGTACTTC
CDR3: CASSQVDMGLVSSEQYF
J: TRBJ2-7
D: TRBD2
size: few
V: TRBV4-1

DNA: TGTGCCACCAGCAGAGTCGTTGCAGGGGCTCAGCCCCAGCATTTT
CDR3: CATSRVVAGAQPQHF
J: TRBJ1-5
D: NA
size: NA
V: TRBV15

DNA: TGCAGCGTTGAGGAGAATGGACAGGGGGTGGATACGCAGTATTTT
CDR3: CSVEENGQGVDTQYF
J: TRBJ2-3
D: TRBD1
size: NA
V: TRBV29-1

DNA: TGTGCCAGCAGCTTTCCAAAGCGGGAGCTGTTTTTT
CDR3: CASSFPKRELFF
J: TRBJ2-2
D: NA
size: NA
V: TRBV7-6

DNA: TGTGCTAGCCGCCCGGGGGGAGAACATAATTCACCCCTCCACTTT
CDR3: CASRPGGEHNSPLHF
J: TRBJ1-6
D: NA
size: NA
V: TRBV12-5

DNA: TGTGCCATCGCCCAGGGGGCTGATGGCTACACCTTC
CDR3: CAIAQGADGYTF
J: TRBJ1-2
D: TRBD1
size: NA
V: TRBV7-9

DNA: TGTGCCAGCAGCCAAGATCAGATCACTGAAGCTTTCTTT
CDR3: CASSQDQITEAFF
J: TRBJ1-1
D: NA
size: NA
V: TRBV14

DNA: TGCGCCAGCAGCCAAGATCTTGGGGCAGTAAAAGAGACCCAGTACTTC
CDR3: CASSQDLGAVKETQYF
J: TRBJ2-5
D: NA
size: NA
V: TRBV4-3

DNA: TGTGCCAGCAGCACCAACAGGGATTCACCCCTCCACTTT
CDR3: CASSTNRDSPLHF
J: TRBJ1-6
D: NA
size: NA
V: TRBV7-9

DNA: TGTGCCAGCAGCTTCCTTCGCGGGGAACGGCGGGATGAGCAGTTCTTC
CDR3: CASSFLRGERRDEQFF
J: TRBJ2-1
D: NA
size: once
V: TRBV5-6

DNA: TGTGCCAGCAGCTTAAGCGGGGGGATGGATACGCAGTATTTT
CDR3: CASSLSGGMDTQYF
J: TRBJ2-3
D: TRBD2
size: NA
V: TRBV7-8

DNA: TGTGCCAGTAGTAGACAGGTTCAGAACACTGAAGCTTTCTTT
CDR3: CASSRQVQNTEAFF
J: TRBJ1-1
D: NA
size: few
V: TRBV19

DNA: TGTGCCAGCTGGGGGGGGAATGAGCAGTTCTTC
CDR3: CASWGGNEQFF
J: TRBJ2-1
D: TRBD2
size: NA
V: TRBV5-4

DNA: TGTGCCAGCAGTCCCCCGCAGTTCACTGAAGCTTTCTTT
CDR3: CASSPPQFTEAFF
J: TRBJ1-1
D: NA
size: NA
V: TRBV28

DNA: TGTGCCAGCAGCGTAGCGGGGGGCCTGGGGGAAAAACTGTTTTTT
CDR3: CASSVAGGLGEKLFF
J: TRBJ1-4
D: NA
size: NA
V: TRBV9

DNA: TGTGCCAGCTCACCAGGGAGATCCGTGCGGTCAGCAAATGAAAAACTGTTTTTT
CDR3: CASSPGRSVRSANEKLFF
J: TRBJ1-4
D: NA
size: once
V: TRBV18

DNA: TGTGCCAGCAGCTGGACAGTCTACGAGCAGTACTTC
CDR3: CASSWTVYEQYF
J: TRBJ2-7
D: NA
size: NA
V: TRBV7-8

DNA: TGTGCCAGCAGCTTAGCGCCCGCAGGGGGCTTGAACACTGAAGCTTTCTTT
CDR3: CASSLAPAGGLNTEAFF
J: TRBJ1-1
D: TRBD1
size: NA
V: TRBV11-1